This T cell receptor beta chain came from a study of OX40 agonist ivuxolimab in advanced cancers. As for the study in general: People in dose escalation had one of these cancers: hepatocellular carcinoma, melanoma, renal cell or head and neck cancer. Partial responses, seen in three patients, involved one hepatocellular carcinoma and two cutaneous melanomas.

Sequenced by immunoSEQ multiplex PCR; TCRdb stores in-frame clones only, minus some. The sample contains around 65,000 clones, around 90% of which appear only once. Remarks on this clone: Its antigen is unidentified.

No patient had autoimmune disease or received systemic immunosuppression. The CDR3 is 14 amino acids. Trimming took off 3 bases at V and 1 base at J, with 8 bases between the two ends. CDR1 is LNHDA and CDR2 is SQIVND in the germline V gene (reference sequence). Overall study findings and caveats: At 0.1-3.0 mg/kg, partial responders had clonal expansion among the lowest observed.

This clonotype originated in an adult with an advanced solid tumor such as melanoma, head and neck, liver or kidney cancer. The source material was CD4+ or CD8+ T cells sorted from blood, sampled in a trial of the OX40 agonist ivuxolimab. V usage is TRBV19 and J usage is TRBJ2-3, with D unclear. DNA for the CDR3: TGTGCCAGTAGTATCGGTGATGGCACAGATACGCAGTATTTT. This encodes CASSIGDGTDTQYF.